The 10 T cell receptor beta chains presented below share a single source sample, sequenced in a study of T cells after yellow fever vaccination. MiXCR was run by TCRdb on the 5' RACE reads, yielding one entry per CDR3 protein. The sample holds 150,000 to 200,000 distinct CDR3 sequences, around 8.5% seen once. The sample was CD8+ T cells sorted from PBMCs, taken 45 days after the yellow fever booster vaccination. The source of these receptors is a man aged 18 to 29 who received the YFV17D yellow fever vaccine.

This clonotype was counted a few times. This CDR3 is CASSRQTLYGYTF. DNA for the CDR3: TGTGCCAGCAGCAGACAAACCCTCTATGGCTACACCTTC. V is TRBV5-8 and J is TRBJ1-2, with D unclear. The ends were cut back, 4 bases at V and 4 bases at J, with 11 bases in the middle. Germline V lookup: CDR1 SGHTS, CDR2 YDEGEE. This CDR3 has 13 amino acids.

This clonotype has a count of ten or more. J is TRBJ1-4 and V is TRBV5-5, with 10 bases fitting TRBD1. This CDR3 has 16 amino acids. The germline gives CDR1 SGHKS, CDR2 YYEKEE (reference sequence). The J segment lost 7 bases and the V segment lost 0 bases, leaving 6 bases of the junction unmatched. Here the CDR3 DNA reads TGTGCCAGCAGCTTGGCCCATCGGACAGGGGGTGAAAAACTGTTTTTT. It codes for CASSLAHRTGGEKLFF. Complete variable domain (other parts from reference TRBV5-5 and TRBJ1-4): DAGVTQSPTHLIKTRGQQVTLRCSPISGHKSVSWYQQVLGQGPQFIFQYYEKEERGRGNFPDRFSARQFPNYSSELNVNALLLGDSALYLCASSLAHRTGGEKLFFGSGTQLSVL.

This clonotype was detected many times. The chain carries TRBV3-1 and TRBJ2-1; D remains ambiguous. CDR3 size: 12 residues. From germline, CDR1 is LGHDT and CDR2 YNNKEL (reference sequence). V was cut by 1 base and J by 10 bases, with 8 bases left in between. The CDR3 region has the DNA TGTGCCAGCAGCCAAGGAGGATGGGAGCAGTTCTTC. This codes for CASSQGGWEQFF.

This clonotype was counted at least ten times. This chain links TRBV5-1 with TRBJ1-1, with D perhaps matching TRBD1 (6 bases). Germline V gives CDR1 SGHRS, CDR2 YFSETQ. CDR3 length: 13 amino acids. Trimming shortened V by 4 bases and J by 4 bases, and 11 bases separated the two germline ends. DNA of the CDR3: TGCGCCAGCAGCGAGGAGGGGGGCACTGAAGCTTTCTTT. This translates into CASSEEGGTEAFF.

CDR3 in amino acids: CSARDSSSYEQYF. The CDR3 region has the DNA TGCAGTGCTAGGGACAGTAGCTCCTACGAGCAGTACTTC. This rearrangement joins TRBV20-1 to TRBJ2-7, with D perhaps TRBD1 (6 bases). Germline assignment: CDR1 DFQATT and CDR2 SNEGSKA (reference sequence). The CDR3 runs to 13 residues. Trimming removed 3 bases at V and 0 bases at J, with 9 bases between.

V gene TRBV27 combines with J gene TRBJ1-1; D gene unclear. Per the germline V gene, CDR1 is MNHEY and CDR2 is SMNVEV (reference sequence). The germline V and J ends were trimmed by 3 bases and 1 base, with 9 bases remaining between them. This CDR3 has 14 residues. The CDR3 bases are TGTGCCAGCAGTTTTTCCAGCCCGAACACTGAAGCTTTCTTT. Amino acid sequence: CASSFSSPNTEAFF.

This clonotype was picked up a small number of times. In nucleotides, the CDR3 is TGTGCCAGCAGCGCCCGGGACAGGCTAAACAATGAGCAGTTCTTC. Residues: CASSARDRLNNEQFF. The chain uses TRBV9 and TRBJ2-1; TRBD1 agrees at 8 bases. CDR1 SGDLS and CDR2 YYNGEE come from the germline V gene. Trimming cost V 3 bases and J 5 bases; bases outside gene matches: 7. The CDR3 length is 15 residues.

The chain employs TRBV7-6 and TRBJ2-7, with D possibly matching TRBD2 (5 bases). Between the trimmed V and J ends, which lost 1 base and 3 bases, there was a span of 13 bases. This CDR3 comprises 15 residues. Germline assignment: CDR1 SGHVS and CDR2 FNYEAQ. The CDR3 DNA reads as TGTGCCAGCAGCTTAGTGGCGGGCCAGCGCTACGAGCAGTACTTC. Its translation is CASSLVAGQRYEQYF.

This clonotype showed up many times. The rearrangement uses TRBV29-1 and TRBJ2-2; D remains ambiguous. Between the trimmed V and J ends, which lost 0 bases and 1 base, there was a span of 6 bases. CDR1 is SQVTM, CDR2 ANQGSEA, per germline. The CDR3 loop spans 14 amino acids. CDR3 sequence reads: CSVEDRGNTGELFF. In DNA, the CDR3 is TGCAGCGTTGAAGATCGTGGGAACACCGGGGAGCTGTTTTTT.

This clonotype was found a few times. The J gene is TRBJ1-1, the V gene TRBV4-1; weak D call: TRBD1 (6 bases). This CDR3 region has 14 residues. Trimming took off 0 bases at V and 10 bases at J, with 15 bases between the two ends. CDR1 is MGHRA, CDR2 YSYEKL, per germline. CDR3 loop: CASSQDLGGHRAFF. For the CDR3, the DNA is TGCGCCAGCAGCCAAGATCTGGGGGGACATAGAGCTTTCTTT.